The 20 T cell receptor beta chains below all came from one sample that was sequenced in a study of tumor-infiltrating lymphocytes in primary liver carcinoma (dated by TCRdb to 2015 to 2018). The data were produced on an Illumina HiSeq 2500. Using a constant-region primer and ProtoScript II reverse transcriptase, TCRbeta-specific cDNA was reverse-transcribed from 500 to 650 ng total RNA. Construction of the TCRbeta libraries relied on three nested rounds of multiplex PCR, following a slightly modified ARM-PCR procedure. Each of the first two PCR rounds ran for around 10 cycles using multiplex TRBV1-TRBV30 forward primers together with a Cbeta reverse primer. The public reads were run again by TCRdb, first through fastp at Q25 and then through MiXCR, and only productive beta chains were kept. Rows are combined by CDR3 protein, so each entry shows the most common genes and DNA. This sample comprises roughly 91,000 distinct CDR3 sequences, approximately 68% of them detected only once. The ten largest make up over 9.5% of the sample.

Without any cell sorting, total RNA and DNA were co-extracted from around 18-30 mg of bulk tissue using the AllPrep DNA/RNA mini kit. Sequencing input: liver tumor tissue from sampling region 5. Per the publication, the cell subset or site label means: tumor region T5, tumor centre. Receptor source: a woman aged 55-70 years with primary liver carcinoma and hepatitis B virus infection.

On this clonotype itself: This may stem from a read error, because a much larger clone lies one nucleotide away. The gene calls are TRBV5-1 and TRBJ2-4; 12 positions agree with TRBD2. The CDR3 extends over 17 amino acids. Germline CDR1 reads SGHRS; CDR2 reads YFSETQ. DNA of the CDR3: TGCGTCAGCAGCCCGACTAGCGGGAGTATTGCCAAAAACATTCAGTACTTC. Amino acid sequence: CVSSPTSGSIAKNIQYF.

Concerning this clonotype itself: At one end the junction does not follow the germline gene, possibly because of a read error. The chain couples TRBV28 to TRBJ1-5, with a tentative D call TRBD1 (6 bases). Germline-derived CDR1 and CDR2 are MDHEN and SYDVKM. The CDR3 covers 15 residues. CDR3 in amino acids: CANSLETGLNQPQHF. The DNA of the CDR3 is TGTGCCAACAGTTTAGAGACAGGACTCAATCAGCCCCAGCATTTT. The full variable domain, its missing parts supplied by reference TRBV28 and TRBJ1-5, is DVKVTQSSRYLVKRTGEKVFLECVQDMDHENMFWYRQDPGLGLRLIYFSYDVKMKEKGDIPEGYSVSREKKERFSLILESASTNQTSMYLCANSLETGLNQPQHFGDGTRLSIL.

This clonotype has ten or more counts. The V gene is TRBV12-3 or TRBV12-4, the J gene TRBJ2-7, with D unresolved. V lost 5 bases and J 2 bases, leaving 13 bases between the germline ends. The CDR3 consists of 14 residues. The CDR3 nucleotides read TGTGCCAGCAGTCAGGACCAGTTAACCTACGAGCAGTACTTC. It yields the protein CASSQDQLTYEQYF.

The V call is TRBV4-2, the J call TRBJ2-1, with D perhaps matching TRBD1 or TRBD2 (5 bases each). Trimming shortened V by 0 bases and J by 15 bases, and 18 bases separated the two germline ends. The germline gives CDR1 LGHNA, CDR2 YNFKEQ. The CDR3 has 14 residues. Here the CDR3 reads CASSQDRGDMVMFF. As DNA, the CDR3 is TGTGCCAGCAGCCAAGATAGGGGAGACATGGTCATGTTCTTC.

This clonotype was seen more than once but under ten times. J is TRBJ1-5 and V is TRBV19; a possible D gene is TRBD1 (5 bases). V was cut by 1 base and J by 3 bases, with 10 bases left in between. CDR3 length: 15 amino acids. In germline, CDR1 is LNHDA, CDR2 SQIVND (reference sequence). This CDR3 reads CASSIGAGHNQPQHF. The CDR3 nucleotides are TGTGCCAGTAGTATAGGCGCAGGGCACAATCAGCCCCAGCATTTT.

Comment on this clonotype: This likely comes from a read error, as the CDR3 has no conserved phenylalanine or tryptophan at its end. The V and J genes are TRBV11-2 and TRBJ2-1; D not certain. The V end was cut by 2 bases, the J end by 3 bases, with 17 bases between. From germline, CDR1 is SGHAT and CDR2 FQNNGV. This CDR3 comprises 17 residues. As DNA, the CDR3 is TGTGCCAGCAGCTTACGACCAGAACAGAGATTCTACAATGAGCAGTTCCTC. It encodes CASSLRPEQRFYNEQFL.

With regard to this clonotype: A much bigger clone sits one base away, suggesting this may be a read error. The CDR3 sequence: CACSAGTDYNEQFF. In nucleotides, the CDR3 is TGTGCCTGCAGCGCTGGGACAGACTACAATGAGCAGTTCTTC. The rearrangement links TRBV9 to TRBJ2-1; TRBD1 matches 7 bases. Germline V lookup: CDR1 SGDLS, CDR2 YYNGEE. The CDR3 extends over 14 amino acids.

The V call is TRBV29-1, the J call TRBJ2-3; D remains unclear. The length of the CDR3 is 12 residues. CDR1 SQVTM and CDR2 ANQGSEA come from the germline V gene. In DNA form, the CDR3 reads TGCAGAGCCCGGAGCCGCACAGATACGCAGTATTTT. Encoded protein: CRARSRTDTQYF.

On this clonotype itself: A much bigger clone sits one base away, suggesting this may be a read error. J is TRBJ1-1 and V is TRBV5-6; 9 bases line up with TRBD1. Trimming at V came to 3 bases and at J to 1 base, leaving 7 bases not matched to a gene. Germline V gives CDR1 SGHDT, CDR2 YYEEEE. The CDR3 consists of 16 residues. The CDR3 reads CASSSTGGVRNTEAFF. The CDR3 nucleotides are TGTGCCAGCAGCTCAACAGGGGGCGTAAGGAACACTGAAGCTTTCTTT.

As regards this clonotype: Since no conserved phenylalanine or tryptophan closes the CDR3, a read error is the likely cause. The chain is built from TRBV12-3 or TRBV12-4 and TRBJ2-5; D is possibly TRBD1 (5 bases). The V gene lost 3 bases and the J gene lost 5 bases, with 16 bases spanning the gap. The CDR3 length is 15 residues. CDR3 region: CASSFSTRGAETQYL. The CDR3 DNA follows: TGTGCCAGCAGTTTTTCCACAAGGGGCGCGGAGACCCAGTACCTC.

This clonotype was counted a single time. An end of the junction does not agree with germline; a read error may underlie this. The chain uses TRBV4-1 and TRBJ2-1, with D possibly being TRBD2 (5 bases). Germline lookup yields CDR1 MGHRA and CDR2 YSYEKL. CDR3 length: 15 residues. CDR3 sequence: CTSGPMARSYNEQLF. CDR3 DNA: TGCACCAGCGGCCCCATGGCTCGTTCCTACAATGAGCAGCTCTTC.

This clonotype was observed once. This may be a read error: a much more frequent sequence differs by one nucleotide. The rearrangement uses TRBV7-3 and TRBJ2-1; 9 positions match TRBD2. The ends lost 5 bases at V and 9 bases at J; junction bases unmatched: 11. Germline V gene data show CDR1 as SGHTA and CDR2 as FQGTGA. The CDR3 loop spans 15 amino acids. The CDR3 nucleotides read TGTGCCAGCAGCCCACGAGCGGGGGGTACGGCTGAGCAGTTCTTC. Its protein product is CASSPRAGGTAEQFF. Drawing the rest from reference TRBV7-3 and TRBJ2-1, the complete variable domain is GAGVSQTPSNKVTEKGKYVELRCDPISGHTALYWYRQSLGQGPEFLIYFQGTGAADDSGLPNDRFFAVRPEGSVSTLKIQRTERGDSAVYLCASSPRAGGTAEQFFGPGTRLTVL.

This clonotype occurred once. The chain has TRBV11-2 and TRBJ2-1; D is undetermined. CDR3 length equals 17 residues. V shed 1 base and J shed 3 bases, with 16 bases lying between them. Looked up from germline, CDR1 is SGHAT and CDR2 is FQNNGV. The CDR3 here is CASSLVQEGIVYNEQFF. The CDR3 DNA is TGTGCCAGCAGCTTAGTTCAAGAAGGTATAGTCTACAATGAGCAGTTCTTC.

As regards this clonotype: Sequence at one end of the junction differs from germline and may be a read error. This chain uses TRBV6-5 with TRBJ2-7; D might be TRBD1 (5 bases). The CDR3 is 15 amino acids. The germline V gene encodes CDR1 MNHEY and CDR2 SVGAGI. The CDR3 sequence is CVSSYSAGPSYEHYF. The CDR3, as DNA: TGTGTCAGCAGTTACTCCGCAGGGCCCTCCTACGAGCACTACTTC.

The chain employs TRBV7-2 and TRBJ2-2; TRBD2 aligns across 7 bases. Germline trimming cut 5 bases from V and 12 bases from J; bases unmatched to any gene: 9. This CDR3 comprises 13 residues. Germline V lookup: CDR1 SGHTA, CDR2 FQGNSA. The CDR3 region is CASSPPGGRKLFF. Here the CDR3 DNA reads TGTGCCAGCAGCCCCCCGGGGGGTAGGAAGCTGTTTTTT.

Note on this clonotype: Since a much larger clone is just one base distant, this may be a read error. The rearrangement links TRBV30 to TRBJ2-1; a possible D gene is TRBD2 (6 bases). Germline CDR1 GTSNPN, CDR2 SVGIG (reference sequence). Trimming pared 7 bases from V and 4 bases from J, leaving 14 bases between. The CDR3 consists of 13 residues. The CDR3 DNA is TGTGCCTCAAGGGGAGGAGTTTACAATGAGCAGTTCTTC. It codes for CASRGGVYNEQFF.

As regards this clonotype: A much bigger clone sits one base away, suggesting this may be a read error. The CDR3 sequence is CASSLVRLAGTYNEQFF. As DNA, the CDR3 is TGTGCCAGCAGCTTGGTCCGACTAGCGGGAACTTACAATGAGCAGTTCTTC. This chain links TRBV5-6 with TRBJ2-1; 11 bases are a match to TRBD2. The CDR3 is 17 residues long. V lost 0 bases and J lost 4; bases outside the gene matches: 6. Germline loops: CDR1 SGHDT, CDR2 YYEEEE.

To note about this clonotype: This may arise from a read error, as a much more abundant clone is one base away. The chain is built from TRBV28 and TRBJ1-1, with D possibly TRBD1 on 5 matching bases. This CDR3 comprises 15 residues. The V gene's germline CDR1 is MDHEN and CDR2 SYDVKM. CDR3 protein: CTSSGRTPVNTEAFF. The CDR3 DNA reads as TGTACCAGCAGTGGAAGGACACCAGTGAACACTGAAGCTTTCTTT.

This clonotype appeared many times. J is TRBJ2-1 and V is TRBV29-1; D remains unclear. The ends were cut back, 0 bases at V and 3 bases at J, with 18 bases in the middle. The germline gives CDR1 SQVTM, CDR2 ANQGSEA. The CDR3 consists of 17 residues. DNA for the CDR3: TGCAGCGTTGAAGAAGCTGGGCACTTCTACAACTACAATGAGCAGTTCTTC. It translates to CSVEEAGHFYNYNEQFF.

On this clonotype itself: Compared with germline, one end of the junction differs, possibly owing to a read error. The gene calls are TRBV14 and TRBJ2-5; D remains unclear. The germline V gene has CDR1 SGHDN and CDR2 FVKESK. The CDR3 loop spans 12 amino acids. In nucleotides, the CDR3 is TGTGCCAACAGCCAAGTTTCGGAGACCCAGTACTTC. Protein sequence: CANSQVSETQYF.